A single sample gave rise to the 5 T cell receptor beta chains below, sequenced in a study of tumor-infiltrating lymphocytes in primary liver carcinoma. Starting from 500 ng of total RNA, TCR beta cDNA was produced with a primer in the constant region. What produced the TCR beta libraries was three nested multiplex PCR rounds using slightly modified ARM-PCR. Use of TRBV1-TRBV30 forward primers with a C-beta reverse primer characterized the first two PCR rounds, which lasted roughly 9 cycles each. TCRdb reprocessed the multiplex PCR reads via MiXCR and lists one record per CDR3 protein. Found here are 100,000 to 150,000 distinct CDR3 sequences, around 60% of them singletons; the top ten hold roughly 7.9%. Taking 20-30 mg of unsorted bulk tissue, the authors co-extracted RNA and DNA. The specimen was liver tumor tissue from sampling region 3. Sample subset: tumor region T3, left-lateral pole. The source of these receptors is a woman aged 55-70 years with primary liver carcinoma and hepatitis B virus infection.

About this clonotype itself: Since no conserved phenylalanine or tryptophan closes the CDR3, a read error is the likely cause. Because the CDR3's place on the DNA is in doubt, the DNA is left out and the CDR3 is given as listed by TCRdb. Here the CDR3 reads CVSSEGVYL. The gene calls are TRBV6-1 and TRBJ2-5. The CDR3 extends over 9 residues, inclusive of both ends. Per the germline V gene, CDR1 is MNHNS and CDR2 is SASEGT.

This clonotype was seen ten or more times. The genes are TRBV10-3 and TRBJ2-3; TRBD2 matches 11 bases. Germline lookup yields CDR1 ENHRY and CDR2 SYGVKD. CDR3 length: 14 residues. V was clipped by 11 bases and J by 1 base; unmatched bases: 5. As DNA, the CDR3 is TGTGCCTCCGAGACTAGCGGGGGCACAGATACGCAGTATTTT. The encoded protein is CASETSGGTDTQYF.

Of note for this clonotype: One junction end does not reproduce the germline sequence, and a read error may be involved. The chain links TRBV6-1 to TRBJ2-3; no clear D gene. The germline V gene encodes CDR1 MNHNS and CDR2 SASEGT. This CDR3 contains 14 residues. CDR3 DNA sequence: TGTGCCAGCAGAAGCGAAAGTAGCACAGATATGCAGTATTTT. Translation: CASRSESSTDMQYF.

There are many counts of this clonotype. The chain recombines TRBV29-1 with TRBJ1-2; 9 nucleotides agree with TRBD1. CDR3 length: 13 residues. V trimming: 3 bases; J trimming: 6 bases; junction bases outside the gene matches: 5. CDR1 and CDR2 from the germline V gene are SQVTM and ANQGSEA. The CDR3 nucleotides are TGCAGCGTTGATGAACAGGGGGCGCATGGCTACACCTTC. It specifies CSVDEQGAHGYTF.

The V gene is TRBV11-2, the J gene TRBJ2-3; tentative D call: TRBD2 (5 bases). Germline V gene sequence: CDR1 SGHAT, CDR2 FQNNGV. The CDR3 is made up of 14 amino acids. Trimming removed 0 bases at V and 12 bases at J, with 16 bases between. The CDR3 is CASSLDGEIGTQYF. As DNA, the CDR3 is TGTGCCAGCAGCTTAGACGGGGAGATCGGTACACAGTATTTT.